This T cell receptor beta chain derives from a study of blood T cell repertoires in COVID-19. Repertoires were generated with immunoSEQ multiplex PCR, while TCRdb's copy carries only in-frame clones and drops some. The data contain fewer than 500,000 clones, 75% to 90% of them singletons. With 6 bases removed from V and 0 bases from J, the gap between germline ends came to 12 bases. The germline V gene encodes CDR1 SGHTA and CDR2 FQGNSA. The CDR3 is made up of 15 amino acids. The chain employs TRBV7-2 and TRBJ2-1; weak D call: TRBD1 (6 bases). The source is a woman under 30 who had recovered from COVID-19. The sample was PBMCs or T cells enriched from blood (not recorded which). The CDR3 protein is CASRSTGTSYNEQFF. In nucleotides, the CDR3 is TGTGCCAGCAGGTCTACAGGGACCTCCTACAATGAGCAGTTCTTC.